This T cell receptor (beta chain) was captured in a study of identical twins. This clonotype was counted many times. Its specificity is not known. TCRdb passed the 5' RACE reads through MiXCR, listing each CDR3 protein once. The sample shows roughly 700,000 distinct CDR3 sequences, about 9.4% of them seen only once. Overall study findings and caveats: Modelling underestimated the level of out-of-frame TCR alpha sharing observed in monozygotic twins. Out-of-frame alpha sequences shared between twins exhibited an excess of low generation probability. The more abundant beta clonotypes in cord blood had fewer insertions, and memory repertoires did not show this.

The germline CDR1 and CDR2 sequences are SGHRS and YFSETQ. Trimming cost V 4 bases and J 0 bases; bases outside gene matches: 11. The CDR3 covers 17 residues. The same data also contributed to another study, on yellow fever vaccine responses in identical twins. From that second work: Twins' vaccine T cell response reportedly gave the appearance of partial convergence and partial personalization.

This sequence joins TRBV5-1 and TRBJ1-1; 8 bases map to TRBD1. This clonotype was obtained from a woman aged 18-29 years in good health. Sequenced sample: PBMCs. The CDR3 DNA sequence: TGCGCCAGCAGCCCCGGACAGGGCAGTATCATGAACACTGAAGCTTTCTTT. Its translation: CASSPGQGSIMNTEAFF.